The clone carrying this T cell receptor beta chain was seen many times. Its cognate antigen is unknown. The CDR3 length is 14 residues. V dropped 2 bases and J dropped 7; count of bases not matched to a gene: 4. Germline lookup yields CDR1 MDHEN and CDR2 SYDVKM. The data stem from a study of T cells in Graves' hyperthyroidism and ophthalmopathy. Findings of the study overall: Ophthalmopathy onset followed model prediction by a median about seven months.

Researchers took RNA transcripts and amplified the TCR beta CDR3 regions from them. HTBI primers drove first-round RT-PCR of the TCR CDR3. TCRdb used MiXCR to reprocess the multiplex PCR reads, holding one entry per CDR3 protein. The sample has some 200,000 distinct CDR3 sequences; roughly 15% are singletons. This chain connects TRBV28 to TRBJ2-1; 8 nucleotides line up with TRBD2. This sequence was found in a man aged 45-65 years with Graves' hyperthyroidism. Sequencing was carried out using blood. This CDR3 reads CASSLMPGGNEQFF. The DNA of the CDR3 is TGTGCCAGCAGTTTAATGCCGGGAGGGAATGAGCAGTTCTTC. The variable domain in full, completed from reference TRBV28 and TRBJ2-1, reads DVKVTQSSRYLVKRTGEKVFLECVQDMDHENMFWYRQDPGLGLRLIYFSYDVKMKEKGDIPEGYSVSREKKERFSLILESASTNQTSMYLCASSLMPGGNEQFFGPGTRLTVL.